The 5 T cell receptor beta chains presented below share a single source sample, sequenced in a study of siplizumab effects on memory and regulatory T cells (dated by TCRdb to the late 2010s). The library came from the immunoSEQ multiplex PCR assay. TCRdb's version of the immuneACCESS table is confined to in-frame rearrangements and falls short of the full clone set. An unresolved V gene accounts for under half of the shortfall where checked; the remainder is of unknown origin. The sample table shows around 100,000 clones, and around 90% are seen once. Of the sample, just over 2.5% is held by the ten largest clones. The sequenced material came from CD4+ T cells sorted from blood. All receptors derive from a human donor in good health. Some clones in this sample may be carry-over from other donors' samples.

This chain uses TRBV10-3 with TRBJ2-5; 9 bases are a match to TRBD2. Germline V gene lookup returns CDR1 ENHRY and CDR2 SYGVKD. With V trimmed by 11 bases and J by 2 bases, 6 bases remained unmatched. This CDR3 region has 13 residues. The CDR3 nucleotides read TGTGCCGGGTCGGCGGGAGGGCAAGAGACCCAGTACTTC. Protein: CAGSAGGQETQYF.

The chain carries TRBV19 and TRBJ2-1; 8 nucleotides align to TRBD2. This CDR3 contains 14 residues. V dropped 3 bases and J dropped 7; count of bases not matched to a gene: 5. Germline CDR1 is LNHDA and CDR2 is SQIVND (reference sequence). The CDR3 protein is CASSMSGSLNEQFF. The CDR3 nucleotides read TGTGCCAGTAGTATGAGCGGGAGTTTGAATGAGCAGTTCTTC.

The chain uses TRBV11-2 and TRBJ2-7; D may be TRBD2 (5 bases). This CDR3 is 13 amino acids long. V lost 0 bases and J lost 13, with 16 bases in between. Germline CDR1 SGHAT, CDR2 FQNNGV. CDR3 DNA sequence: TGTGCCAGCAGCTTAGAGATTGCGGCGGGTCCCTACTTC. Its translation: CASSLEIAAGPYF.

The chain couples TRBV19 to TRBJ1-4, with no clear D. The CDR3 extends over 13 amino acids. Germline CDR1 LNHDA, CDR2 SQIVND (reference sequence). The germline V and J ends were trimmed by 6 bases and 0 bases, with 5 bases remaining between them. As DNA, the CDR3 is TGTGCCAGTAGGACAACAACTAATGAAAAACTGTTTTTT. Its protein product is CASRTTTNEKLFF. The complete variable domain, with remaining parts taken from reference TRBV19 and TRBJ1-4, reads DGGITQSPKYLFRKEGQNVTLSCEQNLNHDAMYWYRQDPGQGLRLIYYSQIVNDFQKGDIAEGYSVSREKKESFPLTVTSAQKNPTAFYLCASRTTTNEKLFFGSGTQLSVL.

V and J are TRBV5-4 and TRBJ2-7, with a possible D match to TRBD1 (5 bases). Between the trimmed V and J ends, which lost 2 bases and 6 bases, there was a span of 15 bases. CDR1 and CDR2 from the germline V gene are SGHNT and YYREEE (reference sequence). This CDR3 has 14 amino acids. CDR3 sequence (DNA): TGTGCCAGCAGCTTTCAGGACAAACCGACCGAGCAGTACTTC. Translating gives CASSFQDKPTEQYF.